The subject of this entry is one T cell receptor beta chain. Seattle enrolled patients during active infection and tracked them longitudinally. This entry is derived from a study of blood T cell repertoires in COVID-19. In the study overall: Italy, Spain and the United States were the sources of the convalescent and acute COVID-19 samples. T cells, B-cell-depleted T cells, or PBMCs supplied cDNA or gDNA.

Germline CDR1 reads SGHRS; CDR2 reads YFSETQ. V shed 4 bases, J shed 12 bases, and the junction held 15 bases outside the gene matches. This CDR3 region has 14 residues. As handled by the study authors: Estimation of nucleated cell counts relied on the amplification of reference gene primers. Sequencing was performed with immunoSEQ multiplex PCR; in TCRdb, only in-frame clones are kept and a portion is missing. The V and J calls and clone size were taken over from that table, and D and trimming were inferred from the DNA. The sample holds 110,000 to 150,000 clones; roughly 77% are singletons and the top ten take about 5%.

The specimen sequenced was peripheral blood. V is TRBV5-1 and J is TRBJ1-1; 7 bases match TRBD1. The sequence was obtained from a woman in her 70s with COVID-19, enrolled during active disease. CDR3 sequence (DNA): TGCGCCAGCAGCCCGGACGGGGACAGTAGGACACCTTTCTTT. Translation gives CASSPDGDSRTPFF.